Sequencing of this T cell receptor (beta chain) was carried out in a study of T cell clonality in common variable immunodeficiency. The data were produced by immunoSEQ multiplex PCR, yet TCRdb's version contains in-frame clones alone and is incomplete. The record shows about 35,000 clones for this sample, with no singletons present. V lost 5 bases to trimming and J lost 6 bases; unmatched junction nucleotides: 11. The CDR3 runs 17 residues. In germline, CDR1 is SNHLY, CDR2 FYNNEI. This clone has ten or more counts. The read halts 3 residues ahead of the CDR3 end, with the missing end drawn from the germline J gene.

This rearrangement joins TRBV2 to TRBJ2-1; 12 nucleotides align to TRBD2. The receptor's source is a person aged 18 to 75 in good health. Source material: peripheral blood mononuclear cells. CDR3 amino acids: CASSWILAGGSLNEQFF. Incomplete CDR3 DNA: TGTGCCAGCAGTTGGATACTAGCGGGAGGATCCCTCAATGAG.